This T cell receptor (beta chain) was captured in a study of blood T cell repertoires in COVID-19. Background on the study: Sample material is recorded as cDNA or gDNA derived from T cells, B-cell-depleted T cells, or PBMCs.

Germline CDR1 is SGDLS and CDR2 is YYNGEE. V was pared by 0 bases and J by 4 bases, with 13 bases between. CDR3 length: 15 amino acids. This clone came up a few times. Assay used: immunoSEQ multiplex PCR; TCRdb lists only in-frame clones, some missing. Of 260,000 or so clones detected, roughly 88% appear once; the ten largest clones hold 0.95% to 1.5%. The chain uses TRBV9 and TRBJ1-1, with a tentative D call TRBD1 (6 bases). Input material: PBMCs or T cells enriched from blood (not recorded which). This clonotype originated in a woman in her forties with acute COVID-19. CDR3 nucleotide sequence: TGTGCCAGCAGCGTAGTGGGGGGGGCTGGCACTGAAGCTTTCTTT. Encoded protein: CASSVVGGAGTEAFF.